These 21 T cell receptor beta chains originate from one sample sequenced in a study of CD8 T cells in ankylosing spondylitis. TCRdb fed the 5' RACE reads into MiXCR, producing one record per CDR3 protein. The sample gives 250,000 to 400,000 distinct CDR3 sequences, 9.5% to 13% of which show up once; around 10% is in the top ten. Sequenced sample: blood, either unsorted or a sorted T cell fraction (not recorded which). The source is a female donor with ankylosing spondylitis or in good health (not recorded which).

This clonotype occurred a few times. The V and J genes are TRBV5-1 and TRBJ2-7, with D possibly TRBD1 on 5 matching bases. Germline V gives CDR1 SGHRS, CDR2 YFSETQ. V lost 0 bases to trimming and J lost 2 bases, with 12 bases between them. The CDR3 has 15 amino acids. This chain's CDR3 is CASSLVDGATYEQYF. The CDR3 nucleotides read TGCGCCAGCAGCTTGGTGGATGGGGCCACCTACGAGCAGTACTTC.

This clonotype was observed a few times. The rearrangement uses TRBV7-8 and TRBJ1-5, with D unclear. The V end lost 1 base, the J end lost 6 bases, and 7 bases lay between the germline ends. This CDR3 comprises 13 residues. Germline V lookup: CDR1 SGHVS, CDR2 FQNEAQ. Written as DNA, the CDR3 is TGTGCCAGCAGCTTAGGAGAGTCTCAGCCCCAGCATTTT. Translation gives CASSLGESQPQHF.

This clonotype occurred many times. The chain couples TRBV6-6 to TRBJ2-7; tentatively, D is TRBD1 (6 bases). Trimming shortened V by 2 bases and J by 4 bases, and 9 bases separated the two germline ends. Germline-derived CDR1 and CDR2 are MNHNY and SVGAGI (reference sequence). CDR3 length: 13 amino acids. The CDR3: CASSYPGAYEQYF. The CDR3 coding sequence is TGTGCCAGCAGTTACCCAGGGGCTTACGAGCAGTACTTC.

This clonotype was detected ten times or more. The chain recombines TRBV27 with TRBJ1-1; D unclear. The V end lost 0 bases, the J end lost 5 bases, and 10 bases lay between the germline ends. CDR3 length: 14 amino acids. Per the germline V gene, CDR1 is MNHEY and CDR2 is SMNVEV (reference sequence). CDR3 in DNA: TGTGCCAGCAGTTTATCCCGGGGAACGACTGAAGCTTTCTTT. It is translated as CASSLSRGTTEAFF.

This clonotype was seen a handful of times. The CDR3 sequence: CASSPDRVRTEAFF. CDR3 coding DNA: TGTGCCAGCTCACCAGACAGGGTCCGGACTGAAGCTTTCTTT. J is TRBJ1-1 and V is TRBV18; 7 bases agree with TRBD1. Germline loops: CDR1 KGHSH, CDR2 LQKENI. V dropped 2 bases and J dropped 5; count of bases not matched to a gene: 5. This CDR3 has 14 residues.

The sample holds many counts of this clonotype. The rearrangement joins TRBV6-1 to TRBJ2-7; D may be TRBD2 (5 bases). Germline assignment: CDR1 MNHNS and CDR2 SASEGT. The length of the CDR3 is 13 residues. With 5 bases removed from V and 2 bases from J, the gap between germline ends came to 10 bases. CDR3 protein: CASSRAGAYEQYF. CDR3 in DNA: TGTGCCAGCAGTAGAGCCGGGGCCTACGAGCAGTACTTC.

This clonotype was detected many times. The rearrangement links TRBV5-5 to TRBJ2-5, with D unresolved. This CDR3 is built from 14 residues. The V end lost 3 bases, the J end lost 0 bases, and 9 bases lay between the germline ends. CDR1 is SGHKS, CDR2 YYEKEE, per germline (reference sequence). The CDR3 loop is CASSSIPYQETQYF. The DNA of the CDR3 is TGTGCCAGCAGCTCTATACCGTACCAAGAGACCCAGTACTTC.

This clonotype was observed a handful of times. This rearrangement joins TRBV12-5 to TRBJ2-3; the match to TRBD2 covers 8 bases. The CDR3 runs 15 residues. The V segment lost 8 bases and the J segment 2 bases; nucleotides outside the gene matches: 9. The germline gives CDR1 LGHNT, CDR2 FRNRAP. The CDR3 is CASRRTGGNTDTQYF. CDR3 DNA: TGTGCTAGTCGCCGGACGGGAGGGAACACAGATACGCAGTATTTT.

In DNA, the CDR3 is TGTGCCAGCGGGGGTTATGGCAATCAGCCCCAGCATTTT. Translation: CASGGYGNQPQHF. The rearrangement links TRBV28 to TRBJ1-5; possibly TRBD1 for D (5 bases). Trimming cost V 8 bases and J 2 bases, with 10 bases left between them. The CDR3 has 13 amino acids. CDR1 is MDHEN, CDR2 SYDVKM, per germline.

There are many counts of this clonotype. V gene TRBV10-3 combines with J gene TRBJ2-7; 7 bases map to TRBD2. V lost 4 bases to trimming and J lost 3 bases; unmatched junction nucleotides: 6. The CDR3 extends over 14 amino acids. The germline V gene encodes CDR1 ENHRY and CDR2 SYGVKD. The CDR3: CAISVEERGYEQYF. The CDR3, as DNA: TGTGCCATCAGTGTGGAGGAGCGGGGCTACGAGCAGTACTTC.

This clonotype was detected ten times or more. The J gene is TRBJ2-3, the V gene TRBV7-2; D is unresolved. This CDR3 is 17 amino acids long. In germline, CDR1 is SGHTA, CDR2 FQGNSA. Deletions cut 4 bases from V and 3 bases from J, with 20 bases between. The CDR3 nucleotides read TGTGCCAGCAGCTCATTCGGCCCCCAAACAGCAACAGATACGCAGTATTTT. The encoded protein is CASSSFGPQTATDTQYF.

In its sample, this clonotype was seen many times. The chain employs TRBV5-1 and TRBJ2-3; D possibly uses TRBD1 or TRBD2 (5 bases each). CDR1 is SGHRS and CDR2 is YFSETQ in the germline V gene. V was shortened by 4 bases and J by 12 bases, with 21 bases between the two germline ends. The CDR3 length is 14 residues. The DNA for the CDR3 is TGCGCCAGCAGCCATGGGGCGGGTTCTGAAATTCAGTATTTT. Translation: CASSHGAGSEIQYF.

This clonotype has a count of ten or more. The chain combines TRBV28 with TRBJ1-2, with TRBD1 matching 8 bases. The CDR3 sequence is 14 residues long. The J segment lost 5 bases and the V segment lost 4 bases, leaving 6 bases of the junction unmatched. Looked up from germline, CDR1 is MDHEN and CDR2 is SYDVKM. The CDR3 DNA reads as TGTGCCAGCAGTTCGACAGGGGAGGGGTATGGCTACACCTTC. Its translation: CASSSTGEGYGYTF.

This clonotype was observed a few times. The chain couples TRBV10-2 to TRBJ2-2; D gene uncertain. This CDR3 spans 15 amino acids. Germline CDR1 WSHSY, CDR2 SAAADI. V lost 5 bases and J 5 bases, leaving 15 bases between the germline ends. The CDR3 sequence is CASSYRDIKTGELFF. CDR3 sequence (DNA): TGCGCCAGCAGTTACAGAGACATAAAGACCGGGGAGCTGTTTTTT.

This clonotype occurred many times. This rearrangement joins TRBV28 to TRBJ2-5; D might be TRBD2 (6 bases). The germline CDR1 and CDR2 sequences are MDHEN and SYDVKM. V shed 2 bases and J shed 7 bases, with 11 bases lying between them. The CDR3 totals 13 residues. The CDR3 bases are TGTGCCAGCAGTTTAATCAGAGCGGGGACCCAGTACTTC. Amino acid sequence: CASSLIRAGTQYF.

As regards this clonotype: A much larger clonotype is one base distant, so this may be a read error. This chain uses TRBV27 with TRBJ2-1, with D tentatively TRBD2 (6 bases). Germline CDR1 reads MNHEY; CDR2 reads SMNVEV (reference sequence). This CDR3 has 14 amino acids. In DNA, the CDR3 is TGTGCCAGCAGTACTACTAGCTCCTACAATGAGCAGCTCTTC. This encodes CASSTTSSYNEQLF.

The genes are TRBV7-2 and TRBJ1-5; 12 nucleotides match TRBD1. Germline CDR1 reads SGHTA; CDR2 reads FQGNSA. This CDR3 spans 18 amino acids. V lost 0 bases to trimming and J lost 6 bases; unmatched junction nucleotides: 9. CDR3 region: CASSLAGTGGRGSQPQHF. The DNA of the CDR3 is TGTGCCAGCAGCTTAGCCGGGACAGGGGGCCGGGGTTCTCAGCCCCAGCATTTT.

This clonotype was seen many times. The chain employs TRBV20-1 and TRBJ1-1, with TRBD1 identical over 9 bases. V was clipped by 6 bases and J by 3 bases; unmatched bases: 5. Germline V gives CDR1 DFQATT, CDR2 SNEGSKA (reference sequence). This CDR3 region has 13 residues. In DNA, the CDR3 is TGCAGTGCGCGGACAGGGGTGCACACTGAAGCTTTCTTT. It yields the protein CSARTGVHTEAFF.

In its sample, this clonotype was seen many times. The chain is built from TRBV20-1 and TRBJ1-2, with D unclear. The CDR3 is made up of 12 amino acids. Trimming took off 7 bases at V and 4 bases at J, with 13 bases between the two ends. Germline-derived CDR1 and CDR2 are DFQATT and SNEGSKA (reference sequence). CDR3 residues: CSGFLLSYGYTF. The CDR3 nucleotides read TGCAGTGGATTTTTATTGAGCTATGGCTACACCTTC.

This clonotype came up a few times. The CDR3 loop reads CSARGTGIDEQFF. DNA of the CDR3: TGCAGTGCTAGAGGGACAGGGATCGATGAGCAGTTCTTC. The chain couples TRBV20-1 to TRBJ2-1; 8 bases are a match to TRBD1. The CDR3 consists of 13 residues. V shed 1 base and J 8 bases; nucleotides not matched to a gene: 4. Per germline, CDR1 DFQATT and CDR2 SNEGSKA (reference sequence).

This clonotype was seen just once. The chain employs TRBV6-2 or TRBV6-3 and TRBJ2-1, with D perhaps matching TRBD1 (6 bases). Per germline, CDR1 MNHEY and CDR2 SVGEGT. The CDR3 is 14 amino acids. Trimming left V 6 bases short and J 8 bases short, with 17 bases between. The CDR3: CASSPAGSGDEQFF. CDR3 coding DNA: TGTGCCAGCAGCCCCGCGGGTTCAGGGGATGAGCAGTTCTTC.